A selection of T cell receptor beta chains follows, all from one sample in a study of T cells in localized non-small cell lung cancer. Using immunoSEQ multiplex PCR, the repertoire was profiled, and TCRdb retains in-frame clones only, with some absent. Of fewer than 40,000 clones in the sample, around 90% were seen once. Sequencing used peripheral blood mononuclear cells, obtained before any cancer treatment. The origin of the receptors is a woman aged 40 to 75 with stage III lung adenocarcinoma. CDR3s include the opening cysteine and the closing phenylalanine or tryptophan. Fields, in order: D gene, clone size, V gene, J gene, CDR3 DNA, CDR3 protein. The D gene is left open where the match is weak. Only part of the rows carry a size: once, few, many, or a class if the clone is expanded.

.	.	TRBV7-6	TRBJ2-7	TGTGCCAGTAGCCCAGACGAGGACTACTCCTACGAGCAGTACTTC	CASSPDEDYSYEQYF
.	.	TRBV18	TRBJ2-1	TGTGCCAGCTCACGTAAAGGCGACGACAATGAGCAGTTCTTC	CASSRKGDDNEQFF
TRBD1	.	TRBV29-1	TRBJ2-7	TGCAGCGTTGAAGCGGACAGGGTGTCCGAGCAGTACTTC	CSVEADRVSEQYF
TRBD2	.	TRBV5-6	TRBJ2-3	TGTGCCAGCAGCTTCGGGACTAGCGGGGGCACAGATACGCAGTATTTT	CASSFGTSGGTDTQYF
TRBD2	.	TRBV30	TRBJ2-3	TGTGCCTGGAGTGTAGTGGCGGGGGGTACGCAGTATTTT	CAWSVVAGGTQYF
TRBD1	.	TRBV19	TRBJ1-2	TGTGCCAGTAGTATGGACAGGAATAACTATGGCTACACCTTC	CASSMDRNNYGYTF
TRBD2	.	TRBV5-1	TRBJ2-7	TGCGCCAGCAGCTTACTAGCGGGGGGGTACGAGCAGTACTTC	CASSLLAGGYEQYF
.	few	TRBV28	TRBJ2-1	TGTGCCAGCACTCTACCGGGAACCGGTTACAATGAGCAGTTCTTC	CASTLPGTGYNEQFF
TRBD1	.	TRBV18	TRBJ2-3	TGTGCCAGCTCCCAGGACAGGGGGGACACAGATACGCAGTATTTT	CASSQDRGDTDTQYF
TRBD1	.	TRBV7-6	TRBJ2-7	TGTGCCAGCAGCTTGGATGACAGGGGATCCTACGAGCAGTACTTC	CASSLDDRGSYEQYF
.	once	TRBV5-6	TRBJ1-1	TGTGCCAGCAGCGCCCTGACGGGAAGGAACACTGAAGCTTTCTTT	CASSALTGRNTEAFF